The clone carrying this T cell receptor (beta chain) was observed once. Its antigen is currently unknown. PCR involved 60 Vbeta and 13 Jbeta primers. The data were produced by immunoSEQ multiplex PCR, yet TCRdb's version contains in-frame clones alone and is incomplete. The data contain about 150,000 clones, 76% of them seen just once; the ten biggest clones take up 2.5% to 3.5%. The data derive from a study of cytomegalovirus exposure and HLA in healthy donors. Study at large: Inside one of the first data releases sat about 85 million unique TCRs taken from HLA-typed donors.

Germline V lookup: CDR1 GTSNPN, CDR2 SVGIG (reference sequence). The CDR3 length is 12 residues. Study-level findings and limits: The analysis excluded some indistinguishable V segments, including TRBV6-2 and TRBV6-3. Cytomegalovirus association was assigned to over 150 TCR beta chains. Diagnosis of cytomegalovirus status made by the classifier reportedly showed high specificity and sensitivity.

The source material was PBMCs. The rearrangement links TRBV30 to TRBJ2-5; D gene ambiguous. With the DNA end fitting TRBJ2-7 better, the J assignment may be wrong. This sequence was found in a male donor in good health and CMV-seronegative. Here the CDR3 reads CAWSLLLNEQYF. The CDR3 DNA reads TGTGCCTGGAGTCTCCTATTGAACGAGCAGTACTTC.